The sequence of this T cell receptor beta chain was determined in a study of T-cell memory formation after mild COVID-19. MiXCR was run by TCRdb on the 5' RACE reads, yielding one entry per CDR3 protein. Of about 540,000 distinct CDR3 sequences in the sample, just over 20% are singletons; the top ten hold approximately 12%. CDR3 size: 17 residues. CDR1 LGHDT and CDR2 YNNKEL come from the germline V gene (reference sequence). The V gene end was trimmed by 1 base and the J gene end by 5 bases; junction bases not matched to a gene: 9. The sample comprised PBMCs or a T cell subset sorted from them (not recorded which). This TCR was sampled from an adult woman who had mild COVID-19 (a few samples of this study predate the infection). Cell type and time point are not known. The chain is built from TRBV3-1 and TRBJ2-1; TRBD2 matches at 9 bases. The DNA of the CDR3 is TGTGCCAGCAGCCAAGTATTTGGCGGGAGGGAGGACAATGAGCAGTTCTTC. Translation: CASSQVFGGREDNEQFF.